This entry lists 27 T cell receptor beta chains sequenced from one sample in a study of blood T cell repertoires in COVID-19. Data came from immunoSEQ multiplex PCR; TCRdb stores just in-frame clones and leaves some out. This sample has tens of thousands of clones, with 75% to 85% found just once. The sequenced sample was peripheral blood. All receptors derive from a woman between 70 and 85 years old with acute or convalescent COVID-19.

This clone was seen once. A much bigger clone sits one base away, suggesting this may be a read error. The genes are TRBV7-2 and TRBJ2-1; 12 bases are shared with TRBD2. CDR3 length equals 15 residues. From germline, CDR1 is SGHTA and CDR2 FQGNSA. V shed 5 bases, J shed 5 bases, and the junction held 4 bases outside the gene matches. CDR3 region: CASSPWTSGDNEQFF. CDR3 in DNA: TGTGCCAGCAGCCCGTGGACTAGCGGGGACAATGAGCAGTTCTTC.

The V and J genes are TRBV29-1 and TRBJ2-3; 8 bases line up with TRBD2. Unmatched junction bases numbered 5, after V lost 1 base and J lost 5 bases. The CDR3 has 14 residues. Germline V gives CDR1 SQVTM, CDR2 ANQGSEA. CDR3 sequence reads: CSVEGRSGGDTQYF. CDR3 bases: TGCAGCGTTGAAGGGCGCAGCGGGGGAGATACGCAGTATTTT.

The chain links TRBV5-1 to TRBJ1-3; possibly TRBD1 for D (6 bases). This CDR3 contains 14 residues. The ends were cut back, 7 bases at V and 0 bases at J, with 11 bases in the middle. CDR1 and CDR2 (germline): SGHRS, YFSETQ. The CDR3 region has the DNA TGCGCCAGCGCCCGGGACACCTCTGGAAACACCATATATTTT. Protein sequence: CASARDTSGNTIYF.

This chain connects TRBV13 to TRBJ1-2, with 11 bases fitting TRBD1. This CDR3 contains 15 residues. Per germline, CDR1 PRHDT and CDR2 FYEKMQ (reference sequence). V gave up 5 bases and J gave up 7 bases; unmatched junction bases: 9. CDR3 region: CASSTRTGGVGGYTF. Here the CDR3 DNA reads TGTGCCAGCAGCACCCGGACAGGGGGCGTCGGTGGCTACACCTTC. Drawing the rest from reference TRBV13 and TRBJ1-2, the complete variable domain is AAGVIQSPRHLIKEKRETATLKCYPIPRHDTVYWYQQGPGQDPQFLISFYEKMQSDKGSIPDRFSAQQFSDYHSELNMSSLELGDSALYFCASSTRTGGVGGYTFGSGTRLTVV.

V is TRBV9 and J is TRBJ1-2; TRBD1 matches at 7 bases. This CDR3 is built from 14 residues. J gave up 5 bases and V 4 bases, and 8 bases lay outside the gene matches. Looked up from germline, CDR1 is SGDLS and CDR2 is YYNGEE. The CDR3: CASSPRQGAYGYTF. The CDR3 DNA follows: TGTGCCAGCAGCCCTCGACAGGGCGCGTATGGCTACACCTTC. The full variable domain, rest sourced from reference TRBV9 and TRBJ1-2, is DSGVTQTPKHLITATGQRVTLRCSPRSGDLSVYWYQQSLDQGLQFLIQYYNGEERAKGNILERFSAQQFPDLHSELNLSSLELGDSALYFCASSPRQGAYGYTFGSGTRLTVV.

The chain couples TRBV15 to TRBJ1-5; no definite D call. Germline V gene sequence: CDR1 LNHNV, CDR2 YYDKDF (reference sequence). Trimming cost V 0 bases and J 11 bases, with 14 bases left between them. The CDR3 covers 14 residues. Written as DNA, the CDR3 is TGTGCCACCAGCAGAGATCTGGCCGCTTTGGCCCAGCATTTT. It encodes CATSRDLAALAQHF.

This sequence joins TRBV19 and TRBJ1-1; weak D call: TRBD1 (5 bases). Trimming left V 3 bases short and J 0 bases short, with 8 bases between. Germline-derived CDR1 and CDR2 are LNHDA and SQIVND (reference sequence). This CDR3 region has 14 residues. CDR3 region: CASSMGQLNTEAFF. The DNA of the CDR3 is TGTGCCAGTAGTATGGGGCAGCTGAACACTGAAGCTTTCTTT.

This clone showed up just once. The chain recombines TRBV7-2 with TRBJ1-2; D is ambiguous. CDR1 SGHTA and CDR2 FQGNSA come from the germline V gene. The CDR3 is made up of 14 amino acids. The V gene lost 1 base and the J gene lost 8 bases, with 14 bases spanning the gap. The CDR3 sequence: CASSLGQPAGGYTF. DNA for the CDR3: TGTGCCAGCAGCTTAGGGCAGCCGGCGGGGGGCTACACCTTC.

The rearrangement uses TRBV6-2 or TRBV6-3 and TRBJ2-5; TRBD2 agrees at 14 bases. CDR3 length: 16 amino acids. Germline CDR1 is MNHEY and CDR2 is SVGEGT. The junction had 3 bases not matched to a gene; V was cut back by 5 bases and J by 1 base. The CDR3 here is CASSGGLAGGQETQYF. CDR3 sequence (DNA): TGTGCCAGCAGTGGTGGACTAGCGGGGGGCCAAGAGACCCAGTACTTC.

This clone was recorded a few times. In DNA form, the CDR3 reads TGTGCCAGCAGCTTGGCCCCGGGACAGTTTGGTGAAGCTTTCTTT. Translated, it gives CASSLAPGQFGEAFF. This chain links TRBV5-4 with TRBJ1-1; 7 nucleotides match TRBD1. Germline CDR1 is SGHNT and CDR2 is YYREEE (reference sequence). Losses at the gene ends were 0 bases for V and 7 bases for J; bases not matched to a gene: 9. The CDR3 contains 15 residues.

V and J are TRBV7-2 and TRBJ1-2, with D tentatively TRBD1 (6 bases). Trimming removed 5 bases from V and 2 bases from J, with 12 bases in between. The germline CDR1 and CDR2 sequences are SGHTA and FQGNSA. This CDR3 spans 14 amino acids. The CDR3 is CASSQRGGNYGYTF. In DNA form, the CDR3 reads TGTGCCAGCAGCCAAAGGGGGGGGAACTATGGCTACACCTTC.

The rearrangement links TRBV3-1 (or the pseudogene TRBV3-2) to TRBJ1-2; no clear D gene. The germline CDR1 and CDR2 sequences are LGHDT and YNNKEL (reference sequence). V lost 2 bases and J 2 bases, leaving 9 bases between the germline ends. The CDR3 length is 14 residues. CDR3 nucleotide sequence: TGTGCCAGCAGCCAACTTGCGGGGAACTATGGCTACACCTTC. Its protein is CASSQLAGNYGYTF.

V gene TRBV19 combines with J gene TRBJ1-5; maybe TRBD1 (6 bases). Trimming cost V 7 bases and J 6 bases, with 16 bases left between them. This CDR3 is 14 amino acids long. Looked up from germline, CDR1 is LNHDA and CDR2 is SQIVND (reference sequence). CDR3 in DNA: TGTGCCAGTAATCCCCCAGGGGCCCTTCAGCCCCAGCATTTT. Translating gives CASNPPGALQPQHF.

In its sample, this clone was seen once. This chain links TRBV9 with TRBJ2-2; D is undetermined. This CDR3 spans 13 amino acids. V shed 6 bases and J shed 6 bases, with 12 bases lying between them. Germline V gene data show CDR1 as SGDLS and CDR2 as YYNGEE. The CDR3 sequence is CASTQNSPGELFF. CDR3 coding DNA: TGTGCCAGCACCCAAAATTCCCCCGGGGAGCTGTTTTTT.

The rearrangement uses TRBV29-1 and TRBJ2-1; weak D call: TRBD1 (6 bases). This CDR3 is built from 14 residues. The V end lost 5 bases, the J end lost 7 bases, and 18 bases lay between the germline ends. Looked up from germline, CDR1 is SQVTM and CDR2 is ANQGSEA. The CDR3 sequence: CSVLNGQSRNEQFF. The CDR3 region has the DNA TGCAGCGTTCTGAATGGACAGTCAAGGAATGAGCAGTTCTTC.

This chain connects TRBV3-1 (or the pseudogene TRBV3-2) to TRBJ2-7, with a tentative D call TRBD1 (5 bases). V was clipped by 0 bases and J by 5 bases, with 14 bases between them. Germline V gene data show CDR1 as LGHDT and CDR2 as YNNKEL (reference sequence). This CDR3 is built from 15 residues. CDR3 amino acids: CASSQEHLGPHEQYF. CDR3 nucleotides: TGTGCCAGCAGCCAAGAGCATCTGGGGCCCCACGAGCAGTACTTC.

V usage is TRBV3-1 (or the pseudogene TRBV3-2) and J usage is TRBJ1-5; no reliable D call. The CDR3 totals 12 residues. CDR1 and CDR2 (germline): LGHDT, YNNKEL (reference sequence). V gave up 5 bases and J gave up 6 bases, with 8 bases separating them. CDR3 region: CASSTGGQPQHF. Here the CDR3 DNA reads TGTGCCAGCAGCACCGGAGGTCAGCCCCAGCATTTT.

The rearrangement uses TRBV19 and TRBJ1-1; D not resolved. The CDR3 contains 14 residues. V was pared by 4 bases and J by 1 base, with 10 bases between. Germline lookup yields CDR1 LNHDA and CDR2 SQIVND (reference sequence). The CDR3 protein is CASSTPTRNTEAFF. In nucleotides, the CDR3 is TGTGCCAGTAGTACCCCGACAAGGAACACTGAAGCTTTCTTT.

Only one count was recorded for this clone. CDR3 amino acids: CASSASGGYNEQFF. CDR3 nucleotide sequence: TGTGCCAGTAGTGCTAGCGGGGGTTACAATGAGCAGTTCTTC. This chain connects TRBV19 to TRBJ2-1; TRBD2 matches 10 bases. V was clipped by 5 bases and J by 4 bases; unmatched bases: 2. The germline V gene encodes CDR1 LNHDA and CDR2 SQIVND (reference sequence). The CDR3 consists of 14 residues.

V is TRBV7-9 and J is TRBJ1-1, with no clear D. This CDR3 region has 13 residues. Trimming pared 5 bases from V and 2 bases from J, leaving 9 bases between. From germline, CDR1 is SEHNR and CDR2 FQNEAQ (reference sequence). CDR3 protein: CASSVNPNTEAFF. The CDR3 DNA is TGTGCCAGCAGCGTAAATCCCAACACTGAAGCTTTCTTT. The variable domain in full, with the rest retrieved from reference TRBV7-9 and TRBJ1-1, is DTGVSQNPRHKITKRGQNVTFRCDPISEHNRLYWYRQTLGQGPEFLTYFQNEAQLEKSRLLSDRFSAERPKGSFSTLEIQRTEQGDSAMYLCASSVNPNTEAFFGQGTRLTVV.

The chain combines TRBV5-5 with TRBJ1-6; possibly TRBD1 for D (6 bases). The CDR3 has 14 amino acids. Germline V gene data show CDR1 as SGHKS and CDR2 as YYEKEE (reference sequence). Trimming cost V 5 bases and J 7 bases, with 13 bases left between them. DNA for the CDR3: TGTGCCAGCAGGGACCAGGGGACCAATTCACCCCTCCACTTT. It translates to CASRDQGTNSPLHF.

This sequence joins TRBV18 and TRBJ1-6; no clear D gene. Germline V gene sequence: CDR1 KGHSH, CDR2 LQKENI. The CDR3 is made up of 14 amino acids. Trimming shortened V by 3 bases and J by 7 bases, and 10 bases separated the two germline ends. CDR3: CASSPSSLNSPLHF. The CDR3 DNA sequence: TGTGCCAGCTCACCTTCCAGTTTGAATTCACCCCTCCACTTT.

The J gene is TRBJ1-1, the V gene TRBV3-1 (or the pseudogene TRBV3-2); D is unresolved. The CDR3 contains 12 residues. V lost 1 base and J lost 4, with 4 bases in between. CDR1 and CDR2 (germline): LGHDT, YNNKEL (reference sequence). CDR3 nucleotide sequence: TGTGCCAGCAGCCAAGGGCCCACTGAAGCTTTCTTT. Its translation is CASSQGPTEAFF.

The chain employs TRBV24-1 and TRBJ2-3, with 7 nucleotides matching TRBD1. The germline gives CDR1 KGHDR, CDR2 SFDVKD. The CDR3 spans 16 residues. Unmatched junction bases numbered 10, after V lost 4 bases and J lost 4 bases. The CDR3 DNA sequence: TGTGCCACCAGTGACCCTAGTTCTCAGGGGGCAGATACGCAGTATTTT. Protein: CATSDPSSQGADTQYF.

The chain has TRBV7-2 and TRBJ1-6, with TRBD1 matching 8 bases. The V gene end was trimmed by 3 bases and the J gene end by 14 bases; junction bases not matched to a gene: 9. This CDR3 contains 14 residues. The germline CDR1 and CDR2 sequences are SGHTA and FQGNSA. The CDR3 DNA follows: TGTGCCAGCAGCTTGGACAGGGCGACAAGGGCCCTCCACTTT. Protein: CASSLDRATRALHF.

The J gene is TRBJ2-7, the V gene TRBV29-1; D possibly corresponds to TRBD2 (5 bases). CDR1 and CDR2 from the germline V gene are SQVTM and ANQGSEA. The CDR3 loop spans 13 amino acids. The germline V and J ends were trimmed by 5 bases and 6 bases, with 17 bases remaining between them. CDR3 loop: CSVLTGNAPEQYF. In DNA form, the CDR3 reads TGCAGCGTTTTGACCGGGAACGCACCCGAGCAGTACTTC.

The chain couples TRBV5-6 to TRBJ2-1; TRBD2 matches 10 bases. The CDR3 runs 12 residues. V lost 0 bases, J lost 15 bases, and 3 bases stayed unmatched. In germline, CDR1 is SGHDT, CDR2 YYEEEE. This CDR3 is CASSLVGLAWFF. The CDR3 region has the DNA TGTGCCAGCAGCTTGGTGGGACTAGCGTGGTTCTTC.